These 26 T cell receptor beta chains were all obtained from the same sample, sequenced in a study of T cells after yellow fever vaccination. TCRdb re-called the 5' RACE reads through MiXCR, storing one row per CDR3 protein. The sample gives a few hundred thousand distinct CDR3 sequences, roughly 20% of which show up once; 18% is in the top ten. Source: PBMCs, taken before the yellow fever booster vaccination. The receptors were gathered from a man aged 18-30 years who received the YFV17D yellow fever vaccine.

This clonotype has just a few counts. The chain combines TRBV9 with TRBJ2-5, with 10 bases that match TRBD2. J was trimmed by 4 bases and V by 0 bases; bases with no gene match: 12. The CDR3 is made up of 18 amino acids. Germline V gives CDR1 SGDLS, CDR2 YYNGEE. CDR3 residues: CASSVGSSGGAFVETQYF. For the CDR3, the DNA is TGTGCCAGCAGCGTAGGATCAAGCGGGGGGGCCTTCGTAGAGACCCAGTACTTC. Based on the CDR3 plus reference TRBV9 and TRBJ2-5, the full variable domain is DSGVTQTPKHLITATGQRVTLRCSPRSGDLSVYWYQQSLDQGLQFLIQYYNGEERAKGNILERFSAQQFPDLHSELNLSSLELGDSALYFCASSVGSSGGAFVETQYFGPGTRLLVL.

This chain joins TRBV7-3 and TRBJ1-6, with a tentative D call TRBD1 (6 bases). This CDR3 comprises 14 residues. The V end was cut by 4 bases, the J end by 7 bases, with 11 bases between. In germline, CDR1 is SGHTA, CDR2 FQGTGA. The CDR3 protein is CASSSGTSNSPLHF. In DNA, the CDR3 is TGTGCCAGCAGCTCCGGGACAAGCAATTCACCCCTCCACTTT.

This clonotype was counted between two and nine times. The V call is TRBV7-9, the J call TRBJ1-1; D is uncertain. Trimming took off 1 base at V and 1 base at J, with 7 bases between the two ends. The CDR3 is 14 amino acids. The germline gives CDR1 SEHNR, CDR2 FQNEAQ (reference sequence). CDR3 sequence (DNA): TGTGCCAGCAGCTTAGGTATGGGGAACACTGAAGCTTTCTTT. The encoded protein is CASSLGMGNTEAFF. Full variable domain (outside the CDR3, taken from reference TRBV7-9 and TRBJ1-1): DTGVSQNPRHKITKRGQNVTFRCDPISEHNRLYWYRQTLGQGPEFLTYFQNEAQLEKSRLLSDRFSAERPKGSFSTLEIQRTEQGDSAMYLCASSLGMGNTEAFFGQGTRLTVV.

The V call is TRBV11-2, the J call TRBJ2-3; TRBD2 agrees at 9 bases. Germline loops: CDR1 SGHAT, CDR2 FQNNGV. The CDR3 is 18 residues long. Losses at the gene ends were 2 bases for V and 1 base for J; bases not matched to a gene: 10. CDR3 amino acids: CASSLNLAGGPGTDTQYF. The CDR3 nucleotides read TGTGCCAGCAGCTTAAATCTGGCGGGGGGGCCTGGCACAGATACGCAGTATTTT. Full variable domain (outside the CDR3, taken from reference TRBV11-2 and TRBJ2-3): EAGVAQSPRYKIIEKRQSVAFWCNPISGHATLYWYQQILGQGPKLLIQFQNNGVVDDSQLPKDRFSAERLKGVDSTLKIQPAKLEDSAVYLCASSLNLAGGPGTDTQYFGPGTRLTVL.

This clonotype was found a few times. The chain uses TRBV7-6 and TRBJ2-7; D is tentatively TRBD1 or TRBD2 (5 bases each). The germline gives CDR1 SGHVS, CDR2 FNYEAQ. V lost 5 bases to trimming and J lost 4 bases, with 15 bases between them. This CDR3 spans 14 amino acids. DNA for the CDR3: TGTGCCAGCAGCCCCAATGGGGGATCGTACGAGCAGTACGTC. This encodes CASSPNGGSYEQYV.

This clonotype was picked up a small number of times. The chain is built from TRBV29-1 and TRBJ1-4; TRBD1 is a possible D gene (6 bases). Trimming pared 4 bases from V and 2 bases from J, leaving 8 bases between. The length of the CDR3 is 13 residues. CDR1 and CDR2 (germline): SQVTM, ANQGSEA. The CDR3 is CSVGQATNEKLFF. CDR3 bases: TGCAGCGTTGGACAGGCGACTAATGAAAAACTGTTTTTT.

This clonotype has only a few counts. The rearrangement joins TRBV6-1 to TRBJ1-6; TRBD1 agrees at 8 bases. The CDR3 totals 12 residues. With 3 bases clipped from V and 16 bases from J, the junction kept 5 bases outside the gene matches. Germline CDR1 is MNHNS and CDR2 is SASEGT. The CDR3 is CASSEDRVKLHF. The CDR3 DNA sequence: TGTGCCAGCAGTGAGGACAGGGTCAAGCTCCACTTT.

This sequence joins TRBV4-3 and TRBJ2-1; the match to TRBD2 covers 9 bases. The CDR3 spans 18 residues. V lost 0 bases, J lost 7 bases, and 13 bases stayed unmatched. The germline V gene encodes CDR1 LGHNA and CDR2 YSLEER. This CDR3 reads CASSQELLSGLAGNEQFF. DNA of the CDR3: TGCGCCAGCAGCCAAGAACTCCTTTCGGGGCTAGCGGGGAATGAGCAGTTCTTC.

The V and J genes are TRBV4-2 and TRBJ2-5; TRBD2 aligns across 8 bases. The CDR3 has 14 amino acids. The junction had 5 bases not matched to a gene; V was cut back by 4 bases and J by 4 bases. The germline gives CDR1 LGHNA, CDR2 YNFKEQ. Here the CDR3 reads CASSLGGAGETQYF. CDR3 nucleotides: TGTGCCAGCAGCCTCGGGGGGGCGGGAGAGACCCAGTACTTC.

This chain joins TRBV9 and TRBJ2-3; 9 bases match TRBD2. The V gene's germline CDR1 is SGDLS and CDR2 YYNGEE. The ends lost 2 bases at V and 2 bases at J; junction bases unmatched: 3. CDR3 size: 15 residues. The CDR3 protein is CASSVLAGPTDTQYF. CDR3 bases: TGTGCCAGCAGCGTCCTAGCGGGGCCCACAGATACGCAGTATTTT.

This rearrangement joins TRBV12-3 or TRBV12-4 to TRBJ1-6; D ambiguous. This CDR3 comprises 13 residues. Trimming removed 2 bases from V and 8 bases from J, with 7 bases in between. The CDR3 here is CASSLMVYSPLHF. The CDR3 DNA reads TGTGCCAGCAGTTTAATGGTATATTCACCCCTCCACTTT.

This clonotype was seen ten or more times. The chain couples TRBV6-2 or TRBV6-3 to TRBJ1-1; D unresolved. The germline V gene has CDR1 MNHEY and CDR2 SVGEGT. Trimming took off 1 base at V and 0 bases at J, with 12 bases between the two ends. The CDR3 extends over 16 amino acids. The CDR3 region has the DNA TGTGCCAGCAGTTACTACACCCGACGGGTGAACACTGAAGCTTTCTTT. Translation: CASSYYTRRVNTEAFF.

This clonotype has a count of ten or more. This chain connects TRBV4-3 to TRBJ2-3, with 7 bases that match TRBD1. Trimming took 3 bases from V and 4 from J; bases not matched to a gene: 13. CDR3 length equals 17 residues. Germline V gene sequence: CDR1 LGHNA, CDR2 YSLEER. CDR3 bases: TGCGCCAGCAGCCAGTCCCCAGGGGGTGGTTTAGCAGATACGCAGTATTTT. It is translated as CASSQSPGGGLADTQYF.

J is TRBJ2-2 and V is TRBV5-1; 9 nucleotides agree with TRBD2. The ends lost 5 bases at V and 4 bases at J; junction bases unmatched: 6. The CDR3 is 15 amino acids. Germline CDR1 is SGHRS and CDR2 is YFSETQ. CDR3 region: CASREGLASTGELFF. Written as DNA, the CDR3 is TGCGCCAGCAGGGAGGGACTAGCATCCACCGGGGAGCTGTTTTTT.

This clonotype was counted a few times. The gene calls are TRBV5-4 and TRBJ1-2, with D maybe TRBD1 (6 bases). V was clipped by 5 bases and J by 4 bases, with 21 bases between them. CDR3 length: 16 amino acids. CDR1 SGHNT and CDR2 YYREEE come from the germline V gene (reference sequence). The CDR3 sequence is CASSILVRGPGYGYTF. DNA of the CDR3: TGTGCCAGCAGTATTCTGGTGCGGGGGCCAGGCTATGGCTACACCTTC.

This chain uses TRBV7-2 with TRBJ2-7; D is unresolved. V lost 2 bases to trimming and J lost 4 bases, with 9 bases between them. The CDR3 has 13 residues. CDR1 is SGHTA and CDR2 is FQGNSA in the germline V gene. CDR3 bases: TGTGCCAGCAGCTTAAGTCCTGGATACGAGCAGTACTTC. Translated: CASSLSPGYEQYF.

The rearrangement links TRBV20-1 to TRBJ2-7, with 11 nucleotides matching TRBD1. Trimming cost V 2 bases and J 5 bases; bases outside gene matches: 2. CDR3 size: 13 residues. Germline loops: CDR1 DFQATT, CDR2 SNEGSKA (reference sequence). CDR3 sequence reads: CSARWDRGNEQYF. The CDR3 DNA reads as TGCAGTGCTAGATGGGACAGGGGGAACGAGCAGTACTTC.

A few counts support this clonotype. This chain links TRBV9 with TRBJ2-1; D unresolved. The CDR3 has 13 residues. Germline CDR1 is SGDLS and CDR2 is YYNGEE. V dropped 3 bases and J dropped 0 bases, with 4 bases sitting between them. CDR3 protein: CASSGFSYNEQFF. The DNA for the CDR3 is TGTGCCAGCAGCGGCTTCTCCTACAATGAGCAGTTCTTC. Combining the CDR3 with reference TRBV9 and TRBJ2-1 gives the whole variable domain DSGVTQTPKHLITATGQRVTLRCSPRSGDLSVYWYQQSLDQGLQFLIQYYNGEERAKGNILERFSAQQFPDLHSELNLSSLELGDSALYFCASSGFSYNEQFFGPGTRLTVL.

This clonotype appeared a few times. The chain combines TRBV4-1 with TRBJ1-5, with D maybe TRBD1 (6 bases). This CDR3 is 14 amino acids long. V was pared by 4 bases and J by 6 bases, with 13 bases between. Looked up from germline, CDR1 is MGHRA and CDR2 is YSYEKL. The CDR3 DNA is TGCGCCAGCAGCCCCCAGGGGATCACTCAGCCCCAGCATTTT. Encoded protein: CASSPQGITQPQHF.

V and J are TRBV5-6 and TRBJ1-2; D unclear. Germline V gives CDR1 SGHDT, CDR2 YYEEEE. Trimming removed 4 bases from V and 2 bases from J, with 15 bases in between. This CDR3 is built from 15 residues. CDR3 region: CASSLGEEPNYGYTF. The CDR3 coding sequence is TGTGCCAGCAGCCTCGGGGAGGAACCAAACTATGGCTACACCTTC.

In its sample, this clonotype was seen many times. The chain uses TRBV20-1 and TRBJ1-4; possibly TRBD1 for D (5 bases). The CDR3 is 14 residues long. Trimming took 6 bases from V and 2 from J, leaving 13 bases between them. Germline V gene sequence: CDR1 DFQATT, CDR2 SNEGSKA (reference sequence). CDR3 in amino acids: CSAGSRGTNEKLFF. DNA of the CDR3: TGCAGTGCCGGATCCCGGGGGACTAATGAAAAACTGTTTTTT.

This chain uses TRBV7-9 with TRBJ2-3, with 10 nucleotides matching TRBD2. CDR3 length: 17 amino acids. Germline CDR1 SEHNR, CDR2 FQNEAQ (reference sequence). After removal of 3 bases from V and 5 bases from J, the junction contained 11 bases not matched to a gene. This chain's CDR3 is CASSFLAGEHRGDTQYF. The CDR3 coding sequence is TGTGCCAGCAGCTTTCTAGCGGGGGAGCATCGTGGAGATACGCAGTATTTT.

This chain joins TRBV6-5 and TRBJ1-6, with D unclear. V shed 0 bases and J shed 9 bases, with 15 bases lying between them. Germline V gene data show CDR1 as MNHEY and CDR2 as SVGAGI. The CDR3 runs 16 residues. The CDR3, as DNA: TGTGCCAGCAGTTACTCGGGCGGGCACATTGGTTCACCCCTCCACTTT. Translating gives CASSYSGGHIGSPLHF.

This clonotype came up a few times. The chain carries TRBV3-1 and TRBJ1-5; D is uncertain. Trimming removed 2 bases from V and 7 bases from J, with 9 bases in between. This CDR3 is 13 amino acids long. From germline, CDR1 is LGHDT and CDR2 YNNKEL (reference sequence). CDR3 loop: CASSQPGSQPQHF. DNA of the CDR3: TGTGCCAGCAGCCAACCGGGTAGCCAGCCCCAGCATTTT.

The chain links TRBV6-1 to TRBJ1-5, with a tentative D call TRBD1 (5 bases). V dropped 5 bases and J dropped 0 bases, with 17 bases sitting between them. The CDR3 has 17 residues. The V gene's germline CDR1 is MNHNS and CDR2 SASEGT. The CDR3: CASSYRSFAYSNQPQHF. In nucleotides, the CDR3 is TGTGCCAGCAGTTACAGGAGTTTCGCTTATAGCAATCAGCCCCAGCATTTT.

This clonotype was observed at least ten times. The gene calls are TRBV6-5 and TRBJ2-5; 9 positions agree with TRBD2. V shed 0 bases, J shed 5 bases, and the junction held 4 bases outside the gene matches. The CDR3 consists of 15 residues. Germline V gene lookup returns CDR1 MNHEY and CDR2 SVGAGI. The CDR3 is CASSYSTRGGETQYF. The CDR3 nucleotides are TGTGCCAGCAGTTACTCGACGCGGGGGGGGGAGACCCAGTACTTC.